This T cell receptor (beta chain) was retrieved from a study of regulatory T cells in long-lasting Graves disease. On the study more broadly: It was over 5 years of antithyroid drugs, with positive TSH receptor antibodies, that meant persistent Graves' disease.

Construction of TCR beta libraries relied on iRepertoire HTBI primers and on Arm-PCR targeting CDR3 regions. In TCRdb, the multiplex PCR reads were re-called with MiXCR into one record per CDR3 protein. The table has some 370,000 distinct CDR3 sequences, roughly 20% seen once. This clonotype was counted many times. Time point given: persistent/refractory GD, antithyroid drugs over 5 years with positive TRAb. After RNA was extracted from PBMCs, the TCR library was made from it. The V end lost 4 bases, the J end lost 1 base, and 16 bases lay between the germline ends. The CDR3 is 16 residues long. The germline gives CDR1 SGHVS, CDR2 FQNEAQ.

The TCR was taken from a female donor with Graves disease. The genes are TRBV7-8 and TRBJ1-2; TRBD1 might be the D (5 bases). The sample in question was peripheral blood mononuclear cells (PBMCs), obtained when the disease was refractory, from a patient treated with antithyroid drugs. The CDR3 nucleotides are TGTGCCAGCAGCTCAGACAGCCCTATTCATAACTATGGCTACACCTTC. Its protein is CASSSDSPIHNYGYTF.